The source of this T cell receptor beta chain is a study of blood T cell repertoires in COVID-19. Whole-study context: Samples came from the United States, Italy and Spain, spanning acute and convalescent COVID-19. Nucleic acid was either cDNA or gDNA, and it came from T cells, B-cell-depleted T cells, or PBMCs.

The protocol was immunoSEQ multiplex PCR, while the TCRdb copy is restricted to in-frame clones and leaves out a portion. The table shows 100,000 to 120,000 clones, with about 70% occurring only once. This receptor was obtained from a woman aged 60-75 years with acute or convalescent COVID-19. Sequencing input: peripheral blood.

The CDR3 coding sequence is TGTGCCAGCAGTTTATCGGTACAGGGGTCCTACGAGCAGTACTTC. Amino acid sequence: CASSLSVQGSYEQYF. The V and J genes are TRBV27 and TRBJ2-7; 7 bases map to TRBD1. V shed 0 bases and J 1 base; nucleotides not matched to a gene: 3. In germline, CDR1 is MNHEY, CDR2 SMNVEV (reference sequence). CDR3 length equals 15 residues.